The sample holds many counts of the clone carrying this T cell receptor (beta chain). The sample originates from a study of molecular identifiers for immune sequencing clone quantification. Each library that profiled naive CD8 cells came from 20,000 to 1,000,000 sorted cells with 10%, 30% or 50% RNA. Naive CD8 T cells, phenotype CD8+CD4-CCR7+CD45RA+, were sorted. Previously described methods and listed TCR primers produced bulk TCR libraries. TCRdb re-called the PCR reads through MiXCR, storing one row per CDR3 protein. This sample carries some 650,000 distinct CDR3 sequences, 15% to 20% of them seen once, and the ten largest clones take 0.7% to 1%. This CDR3 is built from 15 residues. J was trimmed by 11 bases and V by 2 bases; bases with no gene match: 8. Germline CDR1 is LNHDA and CDR2 is SQIVND (reference sequence).

This TCR was sampled from a human donor in good health. Some libraries in this study had Jurkat cell RNA spiked in. Material: naive CD8+ T cells from blood, with Jurkat cell RNA spiked in. Subset noted: FACS-sorted CD8+CD4-CCR7+CD45RA+ naive T cells. The chain is built from TRBV19 and TRBJ2-4; 11 nucleotides agree with TRBD2. The CDR3 DNA reads TGTGCCAGTAGTATACACACTAGCGGGGGAACCTTTCAGTACTTC. It codes for CASSIHTSGGTFQYF.